This T cell receptor beta chain was obtained from a study of T cells after yellow fever vaccination. MiXCR was run by TCRdb on the 5' RACE reads, yielding one entry per CDR3 protein. The sample lists 300,000 or so distinct CDR3 sequences, approximately 8% occurring once. Germline CDR1 and CDR2: SGHVS and FNYEAQ. Trimming removed 5 bases from V and 7 bases from J; junction bases left unmatched: 7. The CDR3 sequence is 14 residues long. This rearrangement joins TRBV7-6 to TRBJ1-4; 7 bases align to TRBD1. The sample here was PBMCs, taken roughly seven weeks after the first yellow fever vaccination. The clonotype originates from a man aged 18 to 29 who received the YFV17D yellow fever vaccine. This CDR3 reads CASSDRELFEKLFF. The CDR3 DNA reads as TGTGCCAGCAGCGACAGGGAACTCTTTGAAAAACTGTTTTTT.